These 4 T cell receptor beta chains were all obtained from the same sample, sequenced in a study of blood T cell repertoires in COVID-19. Assay used: immunoSEQ multiplex PCR; TCRdb lists only in-frame clones, some missing. The sample has 150,000 to 200,000 clones; roughly 90% are singletons. Specimen: peripheral blood. The receptors originated from a man aged 60-69 years with active or convalescent COVID-19.

This clone was seen more than once but under ten times. The chain is built from TRBV5-1 and TRBJ2-7, with 12 nucleotides matching TRBD2. Germline V gene lookup returns CDR1 SGHRS and CDR2 YFSETQ. CDR3 size: 15 residues. Unmatched junction bases numbered 5, after V lost 1 base and J lost 6 bases. This CDR3 reads CASSLRTSGIVEQYF. CDR3 in DNA: TGCGCCAGCAGCTTGCGGACTAGCGGGATAGTCGAGCAGTACTTC.

J is TRBJ2-7 and V is TRBV6-1; 10 bases are shared with TRBD1. This CDR3 has 16 residues. Germline V gives CDR1 MNHNS, CDR2 SASEGT. The V gene end was trimmed by 2 bases and the J gene end by 2 bases; junction bases not matched to a gene: 6. CDR3 region: CASSELLTGGPYEQYF. In DNA form, the CDR3 reads TGTGCCAGCAGTGAATTGCTGACAGGGGGCCCCTACGAGCAGTACTTC.

J is TRBJ2-4 and V is TRBV9, with 8 bases fitting TRBD1. Germline CDR1 is SGDLS and CDR2 is YYNGEE. The CDR3 length is 15 residues. Trimming cost V 0 bases and J 6 bases; bases outside gene matches: 5. The CDR3 DNA follows: TGTGCCAGCAGCGTAGGAGCGACAGGGGTAAACATTCAGTACTTC. It codes for CASSVGATGVNIQYF.

This clone was seen only once. J is TRBJ1-5 and V is TRBV7-2; 7 bases are a match to TRBD1. The germline gives CDR1 SGHTA, CDR2 FQGNSA. The J segment lost 4 bases and the V segment lost 1 base, leaving 4 bases of the junction unmatched. The CDR3 totals 15 residues. In DNA form, the CDR3 reads TGTGCCAGCAGCTTAGAGGACAGGCTTAATCAGCCCCAGCATTTT. It yields the protein CASSLEDRLNQPQHF.